These 17 T cell receptor beta chains came from one sample sequenced in a study of spatial heterogeneity in lung cancer. Notes on the study in general: One measure, the expanded intratumoral alpha and beta TCR count, tracked tumor mutation counts.

The antigens for these receptors are not known. TCRdb re-analysed the 5' RACE reads in MiXCR, keeping a single row per CDR3 protein. This sample has 20,000 to 25,000 distinct CDR3 sequences; 2.8% occur once, and the top ten carry 7% to 8%. Time point noted: sample taken at primary tumor resection. Specimen: lung tumor tissue, collected at surgery. The receptors derive from a male donor with early-stage non-small cell lung cancer.

This clonotype showed up many times. The V gene is TRBV5-1, the J gene TRBJ1-5; 7 bases align to TRBD1. This CDR3 is built from 16 residues. From germline, CDR1 is SGHRS and CDR2 YFSETQ. Trimming removed 4 bases from V and 3 bases from J; junction bases left unmatched: 10. This CDR3 is CASSLGEGAFNQPQHF. The CDR3 DNA follows: TGCGCCAGCAGCCTGGGGGAGGGGGCTTTCAATCAGCCCCAGCATTTT.

This clonotype was seen many times. The gene calls are TRBV7-6 and TRBJ2-3; 7 bases match TRBD2. The J segment lost 1 base and the V segment lost 1 base, leaving 5 bases of the junction unmatched. The germline CDR1 and CDR2 sequences are SGHVS and FNYEAQ. The CDR3 length is 16 residues. CDR3: CASSLEASGRTDTQYF. CDR3 coding DNA: TGTGCCAGCAGCTTAGAGGCTAGCGGACGCACAGATACGCAGTATTTT. Filled out from reference TRBV7-6 and TRBJ2-3, the complete variable domain reads GAGVSQSPRYKVTKRGQDVALRCDPISGHVSLYWYRQALGQGPEFLTYFNYEAQQDKSGLPNDRFSAERPEGSISTLTIQRTEQRDSAMYRCASSLEASGRTDTQYFGPGTRLTVL.

In this sample, this clonotype turned up many times. The chain uses TRBV27 and TRBJ2-3, with 11 bases matching TRBD2. The CDR3 runs to 17 residues. Germline CDR1 MNHEY, CDR2 SMNVEV (reference sequence). Trimming removed 5 bases from V and 0 bases from J; junction bases left unmatched: 7. CDR3 sequence: CASSPIGTSGSTDTQYF. CDR3 bases: TGTGCCAGCAGTCCCATCGGGACTAGCGGAAGCACAGATACGCAGTATTTT.

This clonotype was detected many times. V is TRBV7-9 and J is TRBJ2-7, with 8 bases matching TRBD2. Germline V CDR1 and CDR2: SEHNR, FQNEAQ (reference sequence). J gave up 4 bases and V 9 bases, and 8 bases lay outside the gene matches. The CDR3 totals 13 residues. The CDR3 nucleotides are TGTGCCAGTACTCTGGCGGGAGGATACGAGCAGTACTTC. Amino acid sequence: CASTLAGGYEQYF.

Ten or more counts support this clonotype. CDR3 loop: CASSLDTGGLAGYTF. CDR3 sequence (DNA): TGTGCCAGCAGCTTAGATACGGGGGGCCTAGCTGGCTACACCTTC. This chain connects TRBV11-2 to TRBJ1-2; possible D gene TRBD1, 6 bases. Germline V CDR1 and CDR2: SGHAT, FQNNGV. CDR3 size: 15 residues. The V gene lost 0 bases and the J gene lost 7 bases, with 15 bases spanning the gap.

This clonotype was found many times. The V and J genes are TRBV20-1 and TRBJ1-5; no clear D. The ends were cut back, 4 bases at V and 2 bases at J, with 9 bases in the middle. CDR1 DFQATT and CDR2 SNEGSKA come from the germline V gene (reference sequence). The CDR3 has 13 residues. The DNA for the CDR3 is TGCAGTGCTATTGTCCAGGGCAATCAGCCCCAGCATTTT. Its protein is CSAIVQGNQPQHF.

At least ten counts were recorded for this clonotype. The genes are TRBV9 and TRBJ2-1; 14 bases are shared with TRBD2. CDR3 size: 14 residues. With V trimmed by 4 bases and J by 15 bases, 9 bases remained unmatched. In germline, CDR1 is SGDLS, CDR2 YYNGEE. The CDR3, as DNA: TGTGCCAGCAGCACCGGACTAGCGGGAGGCCATCCGTTCTTC. Translated, it gives CASSTGLAGGHPFF.

The sample holds many counts of this clonotype. The chain joins TRBV7-9 to TRBJ2-3; the D gene could be TRBD1 or TRBD2 (5 bases each). The CDR3 contains 16 residues. The germline CDR1 and CDR2 sequences are SEHNR and FQNEAQ (reference sequence). V gave up 0 bases and J gave up 4 bases, with 14 bases separating them. This CDR3 reads CASSLARAGWSDTQYF. CDR3 DNA sequence: TGTGCCAGCAGCTTAGCGCGGGCAGGGTGGTCAGATACGCAGTATTTT.

This clonotype was observed many times. The V call is TRBV29-1, the J call TRBJ2-7; D perhaps matches TRBD2 (5 bases). The germline V and J ends were trimmed by 6 bases and 0 bases, with 15 bases remaining between them. This CDR3 spans 14 amino acids. Germline V gene lookup returns CDR1 SQVTM and CDR2 ANQGSEA. The CDR3 sequence: CSVGGAMASYEQYF. In nucleotides, the CDR3 is TGCAGCGTCGGAGGAGCTATGGCCTCCTACGAGCAGTACTTC.

This clonotype was picked up many times. The chain uses TRBV6-2 or TRBV6-3 and TRBJ1-1; perhaps TRBD1 as D (6 bases). The CDR3 has 17 amino acids. Between the trimmed V and J ends, which lost 5 bases and 0 bases, there was a span of 19 bases. Germline CDR1 and CDR2: MNHEY and SVGEGT. This chain's CDR3 is CASSGIMDSRVNTEAFF. DNA for the CDR3: TGTGCCAGCAGTGGGATCATGGACAGTCGGGTGAACACTGAAGCTTTCTTT.

Many counts were recorded for this clonotype. This chain joins TRBV6-2 or TRBV6-3 and TRBJ2-1; D could derive from TRBD1 or TRBD2 (5 bases each). CDR1 is MNHEY, CDR2 SVGEGT, per germline. Trimming stripped 8 bases from V and 0 bases from J, with 17 bases between. This CDR3 spans 16 amino acids. The CDR3 DNA is TGTGCCAGCTCCTACGATTCGGGGCTCTCCTACAATGAGCAGTTCTTC. Protein sequence: CASSYDSGLSYNEQFF.

This clonotype occurred many times. This rearrangement joins TRBV27 to TRBJ2-1, with 7 bases that match TRBD1. Germline lookup yields CDR1 MNHEY and CDR2 SMNVEV (reference sequence). With 5 bases clipped from V and 7 bases from J, the junction kept 2 bases outside the gene matches. This CDR3 has 12 residues. The CDR3 loop reads CASSTTGNEQFF. The CDR3, as DNA: TGTGCCAGCAGTACGACAGGGAATGAGCAGTTCTTC.

This clonotype showed up many times. V and J are TRBV10-1 and TRBJ2-7; 7 bases agree with TRBD1. Germline loops: CDR1 WNHNN, CDR2 SYGVQD (reference sequence). Trimming at V came to 3 bases and at J to 0 bases, leaving 14 bases not matched to a gene. The CDR3 is made up of 18 amino acids. For the CDR3, the DNA is TGCGCCAGCAGTGAACGACAAAACAGGGGTCTTATCTCCTACGAGCAGTACTTC. Its protein is CASSERQNRGLISYEQYF.

This clonotype was seen ten or more times. The rearrangement uses TRBV6-6 and TRBJ1-5, with D uncertain. The CDR3 is made up of 14 amino acids. The V end was cut by 7 bases, the J end by 2 bases, with 12 bases between. Germline V gives CDR1 MNHNY, CDR2 SVGAGI (reference sequence). CDR3 in DNA: TGTGCCAGCAACCGGCAGGTGGGCAATCAGCCCCAGCATTTT. It specifies CASNRQVGNQPQHF.

This clonotype showed up many times. The chain links TRBV24-1 to TRBJ2-2; a weak D match, TRBD1 (6 bases). CDR1 and CDR2 (germline): KGHDR, SFDVKD. The CDR3 covers 14 residues. V lost 7 bases and J lost 6, with 14 bases in between. CDR3 nucleotides: TGTGCCACCAGCCACAGAGGGGGTTCCGGGGAGCTGTTTTTT. It specifies CATSHRGGSGELFF.

This clonotype was seen at least ten times. CDR3 loop: CASSEGPSSYEQYF. The CDR3 coding sequence is TGTGCCAGCAGCGAGGGCCCTAGCTCCTACGAGCAGTACTTC. The J gene is TRBJ2-7, the V gene TRBV7-9; D is possibly TRBD2 (5 bases). CDR1 is SEHNR and CDR2 is FQNEAQ in the germline V gene (reference sequence). There are 14 residues in the CDR3. V was trimmed by 5 bases and J by 0 bases, leaving 11 bases between them. The entire variable domain, with the rest obtained from reference TRBV7-9 and TRBJ2-7, is as follows: DTGVSQNPRHKITKRGQNVTFRCDPISEHNRLYWYRQTLGQGPEFLTYFQNEAQLEKSRLLSDRFSAERPKGSFSTLEIQRTEQGDSAMYLCASSEGPSSYEQYFGPGTRLTVT.

This clonotype was observed at least ten times. The rearrangement links TRBV20-1 to TRBJ2-7; TRBD1 aligns across 10 bases. The CDR3 length is 17 residues. V was pared by 0 bases and J by 2 bases, with 10 bases of the junction left unmatched. Germline CDR1 and CDR2: DFQATT and SNEGSKA (reference sequence). CDR3: CSARDPGQGLSAYEQYF. The CDR3, as DNA: TGCAGTGCTAGAGACCCGGGACAGGGGCTGTCCGCCTACGAGCAGTACTTC.